These 3 T cell receptor beta chains originate from one sample sequenced in a study of blood T cell repertoires in COVID-19. Profiling relied on immunoSEQ multiplex PCR, and the TCRdb table lists in-frame clones only, not all of them. The sample contains 100,000 to 120,000 clones, approximately 80% of which appear only once. The specimen sequenced was peripheral blood. These receptors came from a woman older than 75 with acute or convalescent COVID-19.

The chain couples TRBV11-2 to TRBJ1-4; 7 bases match TRBD1. The germline CDR1 and CDR2 sequences are SGHAT and FQNNGV. Losses at the gene ends were 5 bases for V and 5 bases for J; bases not matched to a gene: 8. There are 15 residues in the CDR3. CDR3 in amino acids: CASSPTGTENEKLFF. The CDR3 DNA reads TGTGCCAGCAGCCCTACCGGGACAGAGAATGAAAAACTGTTTTTT.

The chain recombines TRBV5-4 with TRBJ2-1; 8 bases line up with TRBD2. This CDR3 region has 14 residues. J lost 5 bases, V lost 5 bases, and 6 bases had no gene match. CDR1 and CDR2 (germline): SGHNT, YYREEE (reference sequence). CDR3 DNA sequence: TGTGCCAGCAGTGACGGGAGGGCCGACAATGAGCAGTTCTTC. This codes for CASSDGRADNEQFF.

The chain combines TRBV4-2 with TRBJ2-5; D is unresolved. The germline V gene encodes CDR1 LGHNA and CDR2 YNFKEQ. CDR3 size: 13 residues. The V gene lost 3 bases and the J gene lost 2 bases, with 7 bases spanning the gap. CDR3: CASSQGVQETQYF. DNA of the CDR3: TGTGCCAGCAGCCAGGGCGTACAAGAGACCCAGTACTTC.